Shown below are 20 T cell receptor beta chains from a single sample sequenced in a study of monozygotic twins with inflammatory bowel disease. Each CDR3 protein gets one entry in TCRdb, which reprocessed the 5' RACE reads and gives no DNA. The sample's table shows about 380,000 distinct CDR3 sequences. The sample comprised blood. Receptors originate from a human donor with ulcerative colitis or Crohn's disease, or a healthy co-twin of an affected twin (not recorded which).

The chain uses TRBV6-1 and TRBJ2-3; TCRdb names TRBD1, which stays unverified in the absence of DNA. The CDR3 runs 16 residues. Germline-derived CDR1 and CDR2 are MNHNS and SASEGT. CDR3 sequence reads: CASSRGGIVGGDTQYF.

The chain carries TRBV20-1 and TRBJ1-6. The CDR3 loop spans 11 amino acids. The V gene's germline CDR1 is DFQATT and CDR2 SNEGSKA (reference sequence). This CDR3 is CSASGLEPLHF.

V usage is TRBV5-1 and J usage is TRBJ2-1; checking the TCRdb D call of TRBD1 is not possible without DNA. In germline, CDR1 is SGHRS, CDR2 YFSETQ. The length of the CDR3 is 12 residues. The CDR3 reads CASSPGDREQFF.

The chain is built from TRBV19 and TRBJ2-1; TCRdb's D call of TRBD1 is untestable without DNA. From germline, CDR1 is LNHDA and CDR2 SQIVND (reference sequence). The CDR3 runs to 17 residues. CDR3 region: CASSPPVGQDTYNEQFF.

This chain links TRBV6-5 with TRBJ2-7; TCRdb proposes TRBD1, but this gene call is untestable without DNA. The CDR3 covers 15 residues. Germline-derived CDR1 and CDR2 are MNHEY and SVGAGI. CDR3 loop: CASSYIGGPSYEQYF.

The CDR3 here is CASSRGQNTDTQYF. The gene calls are TRBV28 and TRBJ2-3; TCRdb reports TRBD1, a call that lacks DNA to check it against. CDR1 and CDR2 (germline): MDHEN, SYDVKM. The CDR3 sequence is 14 residues long.

The rearrangement uses TRBV20-1 and TRBJ1-1; TCRdb's D call, TRBD1, is unchecked because there is no DNA. The CDR3 loop spans 13 amino acids. The germline V gene has CDR1 DFQATT and CDR2 SNEGSKA (reference sequence). CDR3 amino acids: CSALQGGPREAFF.

J is TRBJ2-5 and V is TRBV6-2 or TRBV6-3; without DNA, the TCRdb call of TRBD2 cannot be checked. This CDR3 region has 16 residues. The germline CDR1 and CDR2 sequences are MNHEY and SVGEGT. The CDR3 here is CASTKPTSGGQETQYF.

The CDR3 protein is CSAALSGGLKNIQYF. This chain joins TRBV20-1 and TRBJ2-4; TCRdb returns TRBD2, unconfirmable since there is no DNA. Germline CDR1 DFQATT, CDR2 SNEGSKA (reference sequence). CDR3 length equals 15 residues.

The J gene is TRBJ2-5, the V gene TRBV14. This CDR3 has 15 residues. Germline V gene data show CDR1 as SGHDN and CDR2 as FVKESK. Here the CDR3 reads CASSQDRNFGETQYF.

This chain links TRBV19 with TRBJ1-1. The CDR3 is made up of 12 amino acids. Germline lookup yields CDR1 LNHDA and CDR2 SQIVND (reference sequence). CDR3 amino acids: CASKIGNTEAFF. The full variable domain, rest sourced from reference TRBV19 and TRBJ1-1, is DGGITQSPKYLFRKEGQNVTLSCEQNLNHDAMYWYRQDPGQGLRLIYYSQIVNDFQKGDIAEGYSVSREKKESFPLTVTSAQKNPTAFYLCASKIGNTEAFFGQGTRLTVV.

The rearrangement joins TRBV12-3 or TRBV12-4 to TRBJ2-7; no DNA is available, so the TRBD1 call from TCRdb remains unchecked. The CDR3 covers 16 residues. The CDR3 spells CASRRQGGLLLSEQYF.

This rearrangement joins TRBV6-1 to TRBJ1-5; the D gene TCRdb calls, TRBD1, cannot be checked with no DNA. This CDR3 is 15 amino acids long. CDR1 MNHNS and CDR2 SASEGT come from the germline V gene. CDR3 amino acids: CASRPDRGGNQPQHF.

The genes are TRBV20-1 and TRBJ2-2; TCRdb's D call of TRBD2 is untestable without DNA. CDR1 is DFQATT and CDR2 is SNEGSKA in the germline V gene (reference sequence). This CDR3 comprises 16 residues. CDR3 region: CSAPKAGTPNTGELFF.

The chain is built from TRBV7-2 and TRBJ2-1; the D call from TCRdb, TRBD1, cannot be confirmed without DNA. The CDR3 loop spans 15 amino acids. Germline CDR1 reads SGHTA; CDR2 reads FQGNSA. CDR3 amino acids: CASGAGGAGPNRQFF.

This chain joins TRBV7-2 and TRBJ1-2. Per germline, CDR1 SGHTA and CDR2 FQGNSA. This CDR3 has 12 residues. The CDR3 loop reads CASSLFLPFYTF.

This chain uses TRBV7-2 with TRBJ2-5; no DNA is available, so the TRBD1 call from TCRdb remains unchecked. Germline V gives CDR1 SGHTA, CDR2 FQGNSA. CDR3 size: 15 residues. CDR3 sequence: CASSTGTGRRETQYF.

The chain uses TRBV6-1 and TRBJ2-5; with no DNA, the TCRdb D assignment of TRBD2 cannot be verified. This CDR3 is 17 amino acids long. The germline V gene encodes CDR1 MNHNS and CDR2 SASEGT. The CDR3: CASRDSGTSRQQETQYF.

The V call is TRBV5-1, the J call TRBJ2-7. This CDR3 is 12 amino acids long. Germline CDR1 SGHRS, CDR2 YFSETQ. Here the CDR3 reads CASSSRTYEQYF.

The chain has TRBV2 and TRBJ2-3; the TRBD1 assignment by TCRdb is unverifiable without DNA. Germline V lookup: CDR1 SNHLY, CDR2 FYNNEI. The CDR3 sequence is 15 residues long. The CDR3: CASSPPGQTTDTQYF.